Presented here are 15 T cell receptor beta chains from one specimen sequenced in a study of blood T cell repertoires in COVID-19. Only in-frame clones appear in the TCRdb table, and some are missing; sequencing was by immunoSEQ multiplex PCR. Of around 230,000 clones listed, about nine tenths are singletons. The sample taken for sequencing was PBMCs or T cells enriched from blood (not recorded which). The receptor set was obtained from a man aged 18 to 29 with acute COVID-19.

The chain carries TRBV11-2 and TRBJ2-2, with TRBD2 matching 10 bases. The CDR3 has 15 residues. V trimming: 5 bases; J trimming: 9 bases; junction bases outside the gene matches: 9. The germline CDR1 and CDR2 sequences are SGHAT and FQNNGV. The CDR3 coding sequence is TGTGCCAGCAGCAGGGGTACTAGCGGGATTTGGGAGCTGTTTTTT. This gives the protein CASSRGTSGIWELFF.

V is TRBV30 and J is TRBJ2-7, with D uncertain. V was trimmed by 1 base and J by 4 bases, leaving 5 bases between them. Germline V lookup: CDR1 GTSNPN, CDR2 SVGIG (reference sequence). The CDR3 loop spans 11 amino acids. The CDR3 is CAWSGQYEQYF. In DNA, the CDR3 is TGTGCCTGGAGTGGGCAGTACGAGCAGTACTTC.

This chain joins TRBV5-1 and TRBJ2-2; the D gene is possibly TRBD2 (5 bases). Germline V gene sequence: CDR1 SGHRS, CDR2 YFSETQ. Trimming removed 0 bases from V and 4 bases from J, with 10 bases in between. The CDR3 sequence is 15 residues long. In DNA form, the CDR3 reads TGCGCCAGCAGCTTGGGTGTTCGGGGCACCGGGGAGCTGTTTTTT. This sequence encodes CASSLGVRGTGELFF.

This rearrangement joins TRBV28 to TRBJ1-5, with 8 bases identical to TRBD1. CDR3 length: 15 residues. In germline, CDR1 is MDHEN, CDR2 SYDVKM. J was trimmed by 5 bases and V by 6 bases; bases with no gene match: 9. The CDR3 reads CASRRNQGAYQPQHF. The CDR3 DNA reads as TGTGCCAGCAGACGAAATCAGGGGGCTTATCAGCCCCAGCATTTT. Based on the CDR3 plus reference TRBV28 and TRBJ1-5, the full variable domain is DVKVTQSSRYLVKRTGEKVFLECVQDMDHENMFWYRQDPGLGLRLIYFSYDVKMKEKGDIPEGYSVSREKKERFSLILESASTNQTSMYLCASRRNQGAYQPQHFGDGTRLSIL.

This rearrangement joins TRBV4-3 to TRBJ1-2, with 12 positions matching TRBD1. Trimming at V came to 3 bases and at J to 3 bases, leaving 8 bases not matched to a gene. Germline V gene sequence: CDR1 LGHNA, CDR2 YSLEER. The CDR3 extends over 17 amino acids. The CDR3 here is CASSHLPGQGADYGYTF. CDR3 sequence (DNA): TGCGCCAGCAGCCACCTACCGGGACAGGGGGCGGACTATGGCTACACCTTC.

This clone was detected only a few times. The CDR3 here is CATSRGDRGVAYEQYF. The CDR3 region has the DNA TGTGCCACCAGCAGAGGGGACAGGGGGGTTGCATACGAGCAGTACTTC. The genes are TRBV15 and TRBJ2-7; TRBD1 aligns across 11 bases. The CDR3 has 16 amino acids. The V gene's germline CDR1 is LNHNV and CDR2 YYDKDF (reference sequence). The V and J ends lost 1 base and 4 bases, in that order; junction bases with no gene match: 6.

The chain is built from TRBV28 and TRBJ1-2; tentatively, D is TRBD1 (5 bases). In germline, CDR1 is MDHEN, CDR2 SYDVKM. Trimming pared 7 bases from V and 7 bases from J, leaving 19 bases between. This CDR3 spans 14 amino acids. Here the CDR3 reads CASTPPGVSGGYTF. CDR3 nucleotides: TGTGCCAGCACGCCCCCGGGGGTTTCGGGTGGCTACACCTTC.

This chain joins TRBV27 and TRBJ2-5, with D possibly TRBD1 on 6 matching bases. Germline V gives CDR1 MNHEY, CDR2 SMNVEV (reference sequence). The V gene lost 6 bases and the J gene lost 7 bases, with 18 bases spanning the gap. The CDR3 is 14 amino acids. CDR3 sequence reads: CASRTGYPRATQYF. The CDR3, as DNA: TGTGCCAGCAGGACAGGATATCCTCGGGCGACCCAGTACTTC.

This clone showed up just once. The CDR3 nucleotides read TGTGCCAGCAGTTTATCGCGGCTAGTCGACGAGCAGTACTTC. This encodes CASSLSRLVDEQYF. The gene calls are TRBV28 and TRBJ2-7; the D is unclear. Trimming took 1 base from V and 5 from J, leaving 12 bases between them. Germline-derived CDR1 and CDR2 are MDHEN and SYDVKM. The CDR3 is 14 amino acids.

The gene calls are TRBV20-1 and TRBJ2-7; D unresolved. V shed 1 base and J shed 4 bases, with 5 bases lying between them. Germline CDR1 reads DFQATT; CDR2 reads SNEGSKA (reference sequence). The CDR3 is 11 amino acids. The CDR3 nucleotides read TGCAGTGCTAGAGCCGGTTACGAGCAGTACTTC. Translation: CSARAGYEQYF.

The rearrangement uses TRBV28 and TRBJ1-1, with 11 bases identical to TRBD1. Looked up from germline, CDR1 is MDHEN and CDR2 is SYDVKM. The CDR3 is made up of 14 amino acids. The V segment lost 6 bases and the J segment 4 bases; nucleotides outside the gene matches: 4. This CDR3 is CASSEGQGGTEAFF. In DNA, the CDR3 is TGTGCCAGCAGCGAGGGACAGGGGGGCACTGAAGCTTTCTTT.

V and J are TRBV18 and TRBJ2-7; D unclear. The V end lost 2 bases, the J end lost 6 bases, and 11 bases lay between the germline ends. Germline lookup yields CDR1 KGHSH and CDR2 LQKENI. This CDR3 contains 13 residues. The CDR3 reads CASSPVQPLEQYF. In DNA form, the CDR3 reads TGTGCCAGCTCACCAGTACAGCCGCTCGAGCAGTACTTC. The full variable domain, in which reference TRBV18 and TRBJ2-7 provide the parts outside the CDR3, is NAGVMQNPRHLVRRRGQEARLRCSPMKGHSHVYWYRQLPEEGLKFMVYLQKENIIDESGMPKERFSAEFPKEGPSILRIQQVVRGDSAAYFCASSPVQPLEQYFGPGTRLTVT.

This clone was recorded only once. J is TRBJ2-3 and V is TRBV11-1; TRBD2 aligns across 9 bases. The germline V gene has CDR1 SGHAT and CDR2 FQDESV (reference sequence). J lost 6 bases, V lost 3 bases, and 7 bases had no gene match. This CDR3 region has 15 residues. The chain's CDR3 is CASSFSAGGPDTQYF. The CDR3 bases are TGTGCCAGCAGCTTCTCAGCGGGAGGCCCGGATACGCAGTATTTT.

This chain links TRBV6-5 with TRBJ1-1; D possibly corresponds to TRBD1 (5 bases). The length of the CDR3 is 14 residues. Trimming removed 2 bases at V and 0 bases at J, with 7 bases between. Germline CDR1 and CDR2: MNHEY and SVGAGI. This CDR3 is CASSYQGLNTEAFF. CDR3 DNA: TGTGCCAGCAGTTACCAGGGATTGAACACTGAAGCTTTCTTT.

This sequence joins TRBV28 and TRBJ1-2; maybe TRBD1 (6 bases). The V gene lost 3 bases and the J gene lost 4 bases, with 15 bases spanning the gap. The CDR3 has 15 residues. Germline V CDR1 and CDR2: MDHEN, SYDVKM. This chain's CDR3 is CASSFLLTGAYGYTF. Written as DNA, the CDR3 is TGTGCCAGCAGTTTCCTCTTGACAGGAGCCTATGGCTACACCTTC.